This entry concerns a single T cell receptor (beta chain). The record originates from a study of blood T cell repertoires in COVID-19. This table comes from immunoSEQ multiplex PCR, and its TCRdb copy is limited to in-frame clones, with some not included. Of roughly 190,000 clones listed, approximately 90% are singletons. Trimming took 0 bases from V and 1 from J, leaving 12 bases between them. The CDR3 is made up of 17 amino acids. The V gene's germline CDR1 is SGHDN and CDR2 FVKESK. This chain joins TRBV14 and TRBJ2-2; D perhaps matches TRBD1 (6 bases). Sequences were obtained from peripheral blood. This clonotype was obtained from a man aged 25-45 years with acute or convalescent COVID-19. DNA for the CDR3: TGTGCCAGCAGCCAAGATCTTGGACAGCTGAACACCGGGGAGCTGTTTTTT. As protein: CASSQDLGQLNTGELFF.